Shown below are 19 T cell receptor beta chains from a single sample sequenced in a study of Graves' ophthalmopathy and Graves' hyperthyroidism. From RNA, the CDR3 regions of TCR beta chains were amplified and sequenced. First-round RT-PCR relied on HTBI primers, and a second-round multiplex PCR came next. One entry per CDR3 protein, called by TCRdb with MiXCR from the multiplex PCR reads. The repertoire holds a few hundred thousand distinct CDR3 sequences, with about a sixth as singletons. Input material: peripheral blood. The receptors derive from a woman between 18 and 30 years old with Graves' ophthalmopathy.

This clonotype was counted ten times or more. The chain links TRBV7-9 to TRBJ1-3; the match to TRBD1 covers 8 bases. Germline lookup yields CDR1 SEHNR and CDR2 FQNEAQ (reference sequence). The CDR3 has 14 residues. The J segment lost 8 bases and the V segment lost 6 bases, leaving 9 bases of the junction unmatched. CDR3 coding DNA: TGTGCCAGCAGATCAGGACAGGGAGGAGACACCATATATTTT. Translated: CASRSGQGGDTIYF.

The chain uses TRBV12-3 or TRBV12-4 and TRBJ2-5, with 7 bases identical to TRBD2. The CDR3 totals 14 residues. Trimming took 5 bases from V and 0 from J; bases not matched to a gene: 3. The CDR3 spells CASSKGTNQETQYF. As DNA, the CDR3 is TGTGCCAGCAGTAAAGGGACTAACCAAGAGACCCAGTACTTC.

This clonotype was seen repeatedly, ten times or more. The CDR3 DNA follows: TGTGCCAGCAGCTTTCTTGAAAACACCATATATTTT. Its protein is CASSFLENTIYF. The chain recombines TRBV11-2 with TRBJ1-3; no clear D gene. Trimming removed 3 bases at V and 6 bases at J, with 6 bases between. Germline V gene lookup returns CDR1 SGHAT and CDR2 FQNNGV. This CDR3 region has 12 residues.

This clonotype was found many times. CDR3 bases: TGTGCCAGCAGGGACCCCAGGACAGGATTCTACGAGCAGTACTTC. Amino acid sequence: CASRDPRTGFYEQYF. This chain links TRBV2 with TRBJ2-7; 7 bases match TRBD1. This CDR3 spans 15 amino acids. Germline CDR1 and CDR2: SNHLY and FYNNEI. V was clipped by 6 bases and J by 3 bases; unmatched bases: 11.

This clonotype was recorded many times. Here the CDR3 reads CASNQDPQPANTEAFF. CDR3 coding DNA: TGTGCCAGCAATCAAGATCCTCAACCCGCGAACACTGAAGCTTTCTTT. J is TRBJ1-1 and V is TRBV28; D uncertain. This CDR3 has 16 residues. Per germline, CDR1 MDHEN and CDR2 SYDVKM. Trimming left V 7 bases short and J 1 base short, with 19 bases between.

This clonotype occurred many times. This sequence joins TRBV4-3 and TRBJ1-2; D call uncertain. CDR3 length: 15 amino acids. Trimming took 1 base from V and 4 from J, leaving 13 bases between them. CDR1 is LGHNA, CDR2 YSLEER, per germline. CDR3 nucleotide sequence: TGCGCCAGCAGCCAAGGGTACGGACCCCTCTATGGCTACACCTTC. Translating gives CASSQGYGPLYGYTF.

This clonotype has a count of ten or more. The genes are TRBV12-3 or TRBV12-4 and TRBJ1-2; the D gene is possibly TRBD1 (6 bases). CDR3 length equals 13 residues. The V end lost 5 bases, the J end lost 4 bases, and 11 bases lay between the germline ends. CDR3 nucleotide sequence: TGTGCCAGCAGTCTGGGACACATCTATGGCTACACCTTC. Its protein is CASSLGHIYGYTF.

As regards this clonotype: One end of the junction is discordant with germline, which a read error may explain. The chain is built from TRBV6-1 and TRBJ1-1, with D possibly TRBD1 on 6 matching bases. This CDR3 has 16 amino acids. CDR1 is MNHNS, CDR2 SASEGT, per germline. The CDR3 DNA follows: TGTGCCAGCAGACCCCCTGAAAGGGATCGGGACACTGGAGCTTTCTTT. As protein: CASRPPERDRDTGAFF.

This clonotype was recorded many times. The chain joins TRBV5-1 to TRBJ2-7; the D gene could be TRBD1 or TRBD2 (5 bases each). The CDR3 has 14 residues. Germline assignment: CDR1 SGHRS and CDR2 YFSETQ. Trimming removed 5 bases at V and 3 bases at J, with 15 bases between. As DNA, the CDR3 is TGCGCCAGCAGTCTAGGGACCCCAATCTACGAGCAGTACTTC. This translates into CASSLGTPIYEQYF.

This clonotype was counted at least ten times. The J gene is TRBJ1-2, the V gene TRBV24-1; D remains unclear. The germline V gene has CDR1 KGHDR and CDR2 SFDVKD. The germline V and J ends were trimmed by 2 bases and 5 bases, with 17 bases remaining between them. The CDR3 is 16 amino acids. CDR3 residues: CATSDSRRAESYGYTF. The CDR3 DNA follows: TGTGCCACCAGTGATTCCCGTAGGGCGGAGTCGTATGGCTACACCTTC.

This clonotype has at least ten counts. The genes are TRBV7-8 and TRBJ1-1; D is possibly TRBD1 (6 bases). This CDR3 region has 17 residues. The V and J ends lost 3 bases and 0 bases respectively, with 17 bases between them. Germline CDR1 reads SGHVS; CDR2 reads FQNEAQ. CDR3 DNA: TGTGCCAGCAGCTTGTGGGCAGGGGCACTAATGAACACTGAAGCTTTCTTT. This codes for CASSLWAGALMNTEAFF.

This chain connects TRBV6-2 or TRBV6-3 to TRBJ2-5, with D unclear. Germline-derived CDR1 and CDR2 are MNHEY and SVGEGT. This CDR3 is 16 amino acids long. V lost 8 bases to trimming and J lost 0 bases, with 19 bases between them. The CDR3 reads CASSRPEIPNQETQYF. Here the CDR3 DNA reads TGTGCCAGCTCAAGACCCGAGATTCCTAACCAAGAGACCCAGTACTTC.

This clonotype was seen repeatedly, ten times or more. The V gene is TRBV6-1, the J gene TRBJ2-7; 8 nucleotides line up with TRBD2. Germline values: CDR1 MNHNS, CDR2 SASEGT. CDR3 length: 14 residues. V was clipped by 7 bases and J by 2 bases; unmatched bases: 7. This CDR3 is CASTLTGGAYEQYF. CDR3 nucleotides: TGTGCCAGCACCCTAACCGGGGGGGCCTACGAGCAGTACTTC.

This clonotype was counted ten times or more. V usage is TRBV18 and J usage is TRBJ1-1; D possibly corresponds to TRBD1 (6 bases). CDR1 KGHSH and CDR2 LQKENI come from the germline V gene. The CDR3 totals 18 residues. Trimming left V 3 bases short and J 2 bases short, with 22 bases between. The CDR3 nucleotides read TGTGCCAGCTCACCCATATCGGGGGGCGCGGGTCTCAACACTGAAGCTTTCTTT. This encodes CASSPISGGAGLNTEAFF.

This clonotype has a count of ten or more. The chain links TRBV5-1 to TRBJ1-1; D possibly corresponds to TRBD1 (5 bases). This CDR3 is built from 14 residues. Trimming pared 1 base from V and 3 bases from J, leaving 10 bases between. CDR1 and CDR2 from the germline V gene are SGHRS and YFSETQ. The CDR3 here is CASSLFGADTEAFF. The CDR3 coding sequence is TGCGCCAGCAGCTTGTTTGGGGCGGACACTGAAGCTTTCTTT.

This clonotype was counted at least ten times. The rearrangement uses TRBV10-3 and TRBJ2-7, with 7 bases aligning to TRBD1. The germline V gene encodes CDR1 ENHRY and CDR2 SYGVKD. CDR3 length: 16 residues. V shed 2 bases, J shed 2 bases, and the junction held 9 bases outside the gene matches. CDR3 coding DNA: TGTGCCATCAGTGAGGGTCGGACAGGCTCTACCTACGAGCAGTACTTC. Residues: CAISEGRTGSTYEQYF.

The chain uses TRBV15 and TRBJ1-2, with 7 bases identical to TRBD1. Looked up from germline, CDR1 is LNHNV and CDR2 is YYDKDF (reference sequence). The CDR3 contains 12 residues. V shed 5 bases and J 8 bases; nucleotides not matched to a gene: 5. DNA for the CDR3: TGTGCCACCAGCGGGGACAGTCGGGGCTACACCTTC. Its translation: CATSGDSRGYTF.

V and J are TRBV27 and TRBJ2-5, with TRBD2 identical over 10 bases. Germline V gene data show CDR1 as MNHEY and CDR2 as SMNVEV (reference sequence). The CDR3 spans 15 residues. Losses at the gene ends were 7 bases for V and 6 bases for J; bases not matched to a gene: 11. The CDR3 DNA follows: TGTGCCAGCATCCCAAGCGGGAGGGCCATGAAGACCCAGTACTTC. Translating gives CASIPSGRAMKTQYF.

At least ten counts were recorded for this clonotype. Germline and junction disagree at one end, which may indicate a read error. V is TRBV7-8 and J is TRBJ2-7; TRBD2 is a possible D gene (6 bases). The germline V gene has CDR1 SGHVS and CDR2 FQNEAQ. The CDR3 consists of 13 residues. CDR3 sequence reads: CASSLGRSYEQYF. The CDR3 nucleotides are TGTGCCAGCAGTTTAGGGAGGTCCTACGAGCAGTACTTC.